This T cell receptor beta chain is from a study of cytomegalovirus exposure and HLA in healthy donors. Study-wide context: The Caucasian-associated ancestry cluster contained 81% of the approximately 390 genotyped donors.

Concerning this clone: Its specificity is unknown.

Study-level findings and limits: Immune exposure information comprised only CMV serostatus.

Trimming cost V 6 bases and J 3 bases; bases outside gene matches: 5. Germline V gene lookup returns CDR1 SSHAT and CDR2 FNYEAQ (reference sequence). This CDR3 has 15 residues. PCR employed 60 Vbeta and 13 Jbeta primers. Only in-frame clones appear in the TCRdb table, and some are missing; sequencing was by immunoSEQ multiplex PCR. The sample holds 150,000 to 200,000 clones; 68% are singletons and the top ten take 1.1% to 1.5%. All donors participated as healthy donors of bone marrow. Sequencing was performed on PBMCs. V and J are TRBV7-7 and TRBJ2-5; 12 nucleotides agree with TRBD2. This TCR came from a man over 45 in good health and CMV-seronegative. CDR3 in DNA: TGTGCCAGCAGGTCGGGACTAGCGGGCGAAGAGACCCAGTACTTC. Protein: CASRSGLAGEETQYF.